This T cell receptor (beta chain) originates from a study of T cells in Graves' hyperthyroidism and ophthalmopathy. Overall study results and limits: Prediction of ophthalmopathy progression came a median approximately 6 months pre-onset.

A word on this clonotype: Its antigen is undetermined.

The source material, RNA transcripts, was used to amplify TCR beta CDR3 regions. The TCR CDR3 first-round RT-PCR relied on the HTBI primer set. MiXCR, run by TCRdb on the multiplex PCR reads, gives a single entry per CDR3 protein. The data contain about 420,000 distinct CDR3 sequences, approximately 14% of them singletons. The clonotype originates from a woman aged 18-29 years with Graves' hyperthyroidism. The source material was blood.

CDR3: CASSGGPTTLYGYTF. CDR3 bases: TGTGCCAGCAGCGGGGGACCGACAACCCTCTATGGCTACACCTTC. This sequence joins TRBV5-6 and TRBJ1-2, with D perhaps matching TRBD1 (5 bases). Germline loops: CDR1 SGHDT, CDR2 YYEEEE. The CDR3 has 15 amino acids. V was pared by 4 bases and J by 4 bases, with 17 bases between.